The clone carrying this T cell receptor (beta chain) was seen just once. Sequencing used immunoSEQ multiplex PCR; TCRdb keeps in-frame clones, though not all of them. The sample consists of fewer than 350,000 clones, about 76% of them appearing once. This entry belongs to a study of blood T cell repertoires in COVID-19. Study in general: COVID-19 samples collected from the United States, Italy and Spain covered acute and convalescent phases. In each case, the material was cDNA or gDNA derived from T cells, B-cell-depleted T cells, or PBMCs.

CDR3 length equals 16 residues. Trimming cost V 0 bases and J 5 bases, with 14 bases left between them. Germline V lookup: CDR1 SGDLS, CDR2 YYNGEE. The TCR originated in a woman in her fifties or sixties with active or convalescent COVID-19. Input material: peripheral blood. The chain is built from TRBV9 and TRBJ2-2, with D unclear. This CDR3 reads CASSVGNEVPTGELFF. As DNA, the CDR3 is TGTGCCAGCAGCGTAGGGAACGAGGTCCCAACCGGGGAGCTGTTTTTT.